This record looks at one TCR beta chain sequence and its context. Its specificity is not known. An assay was performed, and its level was deep. Every unsorted PBMC PCR replicate was loaded with 300 ng DNA, roughly 30,000 T cell genomes. The sequenced material, unsorted PBMC DNA, was run on ten immunoSEQ deep assay plates. TCRdb keeps only in-frame clones here, not all; method: immunoSEQ multiplex PCR. Counted here are approximately 470,000 clones, roughly 80% occurring once; the ten biggest clones make up roughly 13%. These data originate in a study of shared clonotypes between healthy human individuals. Study outcomes and limitations: Only blood was sampled; tissue repertoires likely differ.

The CDR3 runs to 14 residues. Trimming left V 6 bases short and J 7 bases short, with 18 bases between. Germline CDR1 MGHDK, CDR2 SYGVNS. The chain uses TRBV25-1 and TRBJ1-1; possibly TRBD1 for D (5 bases). The specimen sequenced was PBMCs. The TCR comes from a middle-aged woman in good health. Some clones in this sample may be carry-over from other donors' samples. CDR3 residues: CASSDLTAQVEAFF. CDR3 bases: TGTGCCAGCAGCGACTTGACAGCTCAAGTTGAAGCTTTCTTT.